The 23 T cell receptor beta chains below all came from one sample that was sequenced in a study of blood T cells in healthy people across ages. Next came a second PCR, run for about 6 to 12 cycles, which used a sample-barcoded 5' primer along with a J-beta primer mix. TCRdb recomputed calls from the 5' RACE reads with MiXCR, one row per CDR3 protein. The sample comprises 1.5 million to 2 million distinct CDR3 sequences, roughly 30% of which are singletons, and about 7.7% rests with the top ten. The sequenced material came from blood. The source of these receptors is a woman younger than 45 in good health.

This clonotype was seen at least ten times. The chain links TRBV20-1 to TRBJ2-7; no firm D call. V was cut by 6 bases and J by 3 bases, with 15 bases left in between. CDR3 length: 13 residues. Germline assignment: CDR1 DFQATT and CDR2 SNEGSKA (reference sequence). The CDR3 DNA reads TGCAGTGCACGATTAGACACCAACTACGAGCAGTACTTC. Translated, it gives CSARLDTNYEQYF.

This clonotype was detected only a few times. The rearrangement links TRBV7-2 to TRBJ2-3; 9 bases fit TRBD1. Trimming cost V 0 bases and J 8 bases; bases outside gene matches: 12. Germline V gene data show CDR1 as SGHTA and CDR2 as FQGNSA. CDR3 length: 17 amino acids. As DNA, the CDR3 is TGTGCCAGCAGCTTAGCCGTGGGACAGGGAAGGGTCGTTACGCAGTATTTT. Translation gives CASSLAVGQGRVVTQYF. The complete variable domain, with remaining parts taken from reference TRBV7-2 and TRBJ2-3, reads GAGVSQSPSNKVTEKGKDVELRCDPISGHTALYWYRQSLGQGLEFLIYFQGNSAPDKSGLPSDRFSAERTGGSVSTLTIQRTQQEDSAVYLCASSLAVGQGRVVTQYFGPGTRLTVL.

This clonotype showed up just a few times. The chain has TRBV6-2 or TRBV6-3 and TRBJ2-1; 7 nucleotides line up with TRBD2. V lost 6 bases, J lost 7 bases, and 15 bases stayed unmatched. The germline gives CDR1 MNHEY, CDR2 SVGEGT. The CDR3 loop spans 16 amino acids. CDR3 sequence reads: CASRTGSLAVLNEQFF. CDR3 in DNA: TGTGCCAGCAGAACGGGGAGTCTAGCGGTTTTGAATGAGCAGTTCTTC.

This clonotype showed up just a few times. The chain employs TRBV5-5 and TRBJ2-3, with D possibly being TRBD1 (6 bases). V dropped 0 bases and J dropped 5 bases, with 16 bases sitting between them. The CDR3 length is 16 residues. The germline V gene has CDR1 SGHKS and CDR2 YYEKEE (reference sequence). The CDR3 DNA follows: TGTGCCAGCAGCTTGGCCCTGGGGGCGCAAGGAGATACGCAGTATTTT. Its protein product is CASSLALGAQGDTQYF.

Note on this clonotype: This may come from a read error, since a much larger clone is one base off. The chain couples TRBV28 to TRBJ2-7, with D perhaps being TRBD1 or TRBD2 (7 bases each). The V gene's germline CDR1 is MDHEN and CDR2 SYDVKM. The CDR3 is 13 amino acids. For the CDR3, the DNA is TGTACCACCAGGGGGGGACGGAGCTACGAGCAGTACTTC. This translates into CTTRGGRSYEQYF.

This clonotype was detected only a few times. The DNA of the CDR3 is TGTGCCAGCAGTGCGGACAGGGGGCGCATGGATGAGCAGTTCTTC. Translated: CASSADRGRMDEQFF. The genes are TRBV12-3 or TRBV12-4 and TRBJ2-1; 11 bases line up with TRBD1. Trimming at V came to 5 bases and at J to 8 bases, leaving 8 bases not matched to a gene. The CDR3 is 15 amino acids.

The chain recombines TRBV4-2 with TRBJ2-7, with D tentatively TRBD2 (6 bases). V lost 0 bases and J lost 0, with 15 bases in between. The V gene's germline CDR1 is LGHNA and CDR2 YNFKEQ. The CDR3 is made up of 17 amino acids. CDR3 DNA sequence: TGTGCCAGCAGCCAAGATCGGGACTCCTTGAGCTCCTACGAGCAGTACTTC. As protein: CASSQDRDSLSSYEQYF.

This clonotype showed up just a few times. The V and J genes are TRBV14 and TRBJ2-1; 10 bases are shared with TRBD2. V lost 1 base and J lost 9; bases outside the gene matches: 12. The germline gives CDR1 SGHDN, CDR2 FVKESK. The CDR3 consists of 17 residues. CDR3 protein: CASSQAPLAGASGEQFF. The CDR3, as DNA: TGTGCCAGCAGCCAAGCCCCGCTAGCGGGGGCGTCGGGTGAGCAGTTCTTC.

About this clonotype itself: Germline and junction disagree at one end, which may indicate a read error. This chain uses TRBV7-2 with TRBJ2-5; 11 positions agree with TRBD2. Germline lookup yields CDR1 SGHTA and CDR2 FQGNSA. This CDR3 is built from 15 residues. DNA of the CDR3: TGTGCCAGCAACATAGCGGGGGGGCAGATAGAGGCCCAGTACTTC. The encoded protein is CASNIAGGQIEAQYF.

The chain has TRBV13 and TRBJ2-1, with D perhaps matching TRBD2 (6 bases). The CDR3 covers 15 residues. Germline-derived CDR1 and CDR2 are PRHDT and FYEKMQ (reference sequence). V was pared by 0 bases and J by 9 bases, with 15 bases between. CDR3 coding DNA: TGTGCCAGCAGCTTAGGGGTCTACGGGGGTTTTGAGCAGTTCTTC. Translation gives CASSLGVYGGFEQFF.

This clonotype came up a few times. This sequence joins TRBV12-5 and TRBJ1-2; tentatively, D is TRBD1 (6 bases). The V end was cut by 7 bases, the J end by 8 bases, with 23 bases between. The germline CDR1 and CDR2 sequences are LGHNT and FRNRAP. The CDR3 is made up of 15 amino acids. The CDR3 loop is CASEETGPGRAGYTF. The CDR3 nucleotides read TGTGCTAGTGAAGAGACAGGCCCCGGCCGAGCGGGCTACACCTTC.

This clonotype showed up just a few times. The genes are TRBV7-9 and TRBJ2-7; 10 nucleotides line up with TRBD1. V lost 3 bases, J lost 2 bases, and 10 bases stayed unmatched. Germline CDR1 is SEHNR and CDR2 is FQNEAQ (reference sequence). The CDR3 is 17 residues long. CDR3 region: CASSFLTGQGTPYEQYF. Written as DNA, the CDR3 is TGTGCCAGCAGCTTTTTAACGGGACAGGGGACGCCCTACGAGCAGTACTTC.

This sequence joins TRBV5-6 and TRBJ2-5, with D tentatively TRBD2 (5 bases). V lost 2 bases to trimming and J lost 5 bases, with 13 bases between them. Germline V gives CDR1 SGHDT, CDR2 YYEEEE. The CDR3 covers 14 residues. CDR3 amino acids: CASSFRDARETQYF. In DNA, the CDR3 is TGTGCCAGCAGCTTCCGGGATGCACGCGAGACCCAGTACTTC.

As for this clonotype: A much larger clone differs by one base, so this may be a read error. This chain uses TRBV28 with TRBJ2-7; no definite D call. CDR1 and CDR2 (germline): MDHEN, SYDVKM. V was trimmed by 3 bases and J by 5 bases, leaving 20 bases between them. This CDR3 is 16 amino acids long. As DNA, the CDR3 is TGTGCCAGCAGTTTTAACGCAGGCTCTTTGTCCCACGAGCAGTACTTC. The encoded protein is CASSFNAGSLSHEQYF.

V is TRBV11-2 and J is TRBJ2-2, with D uncertain. Deletions cut 3 bases from V and 2 bases from J, with 10 bases between. This CDR3 has 15 residues. In germline, CDR1 is SGHAT, CDR2 FQNNGV. The CDR3 DNA follows: TGTGCCAGCAGCTTCCGTGGGCATAACACCGGGGAGCTGTTTTTT. It is translated as CASSFRGHNTGELFF.

J is TRBJ1-4 and V is TRBV9; D may be TRBD1 (6 bases). This CDR3 is 15 amino acids long. V lost 0 bases to trimming and J lost 7 bases, with 13 bases between them. In germline, CDR1 is SGDLS, CDR2 YYNGEE. This CDR3 is CASSVDRQEGEKLFF. The CDR3, as DNA: TGTGCCAGCAGCGTAGACCGACAGGAGGGTGAAAAACTGTTTTTT.

In this sample, this clonotype turned up once. V usage is TRBV5-1 and J usage is TRBJ2-7; 10 positions match TRBD1. The CDR3 runs to 14 residues. Germline CDR1 is SGHRS and CDR2 is YFSETQ. The V gene end was trimmed by 4 bases and the J gene end by 4 bases; junction bases not matched to a gene: 5. The CDR3 sequence is CASSTRGQGYEQYF. CDR3 nucleotides: TGCGCCAGCAGCACGAGGGGACAGGGGTACGAGCAGTACTTC.

This rearrangement joins TRBV24-1 to TRBJ2-7, with 8 positions matching TRBD2. The DNA end is a closer match to TRBJ2-5, so the J assignment may be wrong. This CDR3 is built from 16 residues. Looked up from germline, CDR1 is KGHDR and CDR2 is SFDVKD. The CDR3 sequence is CATSAGATSEGETQYF. The CDR3 DNA reads as TGTGCCACCAGTGCAGGTGCGACTAGCGAGGGGGAGACCCAGTACTTC.

The chain carries TRBV7-9 and TRBJ2-7; D is unclear. The germline V and J ends were trimmed by 5 bases and 3 bases, with 11 bases remaining between them. The CDR3 consists of 13 residues. CDR1 and CDR2 from the germline V gene are SEHNR and FQNEAQ (reference sequence). The DNA of the CDR3 is TGTGCCAGCAGCCCTTTGACATTCTACGAGCAGTACTTC. Amino acids: CASSPLTFYEQYF.

This clonotype was seen only a few times. The J gene is TRBJ1-5, the V gene TRBV10-3; the D gene is possibly TRBD1 (6 bases). This CDR3 is built from 15 residues. From germline, CDR1 is ENHRY and CDR2 SYGVKD. Trimming cost V 6 bases and J 0 bases, with 12 bases left between them. CDR3 region: CAISGQPYSNQPQHF. CDR3 bases: TGTGCCATCAGCGGACAGCCCTATAGCAATCAGCCCCAGCATTTT.

This clonotype was observed a handful of times. The V call is TRBV5-5, the J call TRBJ2-1; weak D call: TRBD1 (5 bases). With 1 base removed from V and 7 bases from J, the gap between germline ends came to 18 bases. The CDR3 totals 16 residues. Germline V CDR1 and CDR2: SGHKS, YYEKEE (reference sequence). This chain's CDR3 is CASSLLDSRVVNEQFF. The CDR3, as DNA: TGTGCCAGCAGCTTGTTAGACAGTAGGGTTGTTAATGAGCAGTTCTTC. The entire variable domain, with the rest obtained from reference TRBV5-5 and TRBJ2-1, is as follows: DAGVTQSPTHLIKTRGQQVTLRCSPISGHKSVSWYQQVLGQGPQFIFQYYEKEERGRGNFPDRFSARQFPNYSSELNVNALLLGDSALYLCASSLLDSRVVNEQFFGPGTRLTVL.

This chain links TRBV7-9 with TRBJ2-7, with 10 bases lining up with TRBD2. Germline CDR1 is SEHNR and CDR2 is FQNEAQ (reference sequence). The V gene end was trimmed by 4 bases and the J gene end by 0 bases; junction bases not matched to a gene: 6. The CDR3 length is 16 residues. DNA of the CDR3: TGTGCCAGCAGCTCAGGACTAGCGGTACTCTCCTACGAGCAGTACTTC. Residues: CASSSGLAVLSYEQYF.

The sample holds a few counts of this clonotype. This chain uses TRBV29-1 with TRBJ2-5; 7 nucleotides align to TRBD1. The CDR3 length is 12 residues. Unmatched junction bases numbered 10, after V lost 4 bases and J lost 11 bases. Germline CDR1 reads SQVTM; CDR2 reads ANQGSEA. Written as DNA, the CDR3 is TGCAGCGTTGGACAGGGTATTAATGAGCAGTACTTC. Translating it yields CSVGQGINEQYF.